Listed here are 17 T cell receptor beta chains from one sample, sequenced in a study of glioma-infiltrating T cells after dendritic cell vaccination. Time point noted: after dendritic cell vaccination, including at tumor progression/relapse. Here immunoSEQ multiplex PCR was the method, and the copy in TCRdb shows in-frame clones only, minus some. The sample has roughly 56,000 clones; more than 70% are singletons. The source was blood, collected after dendritic cell vaccination. The source is a human donor with glioblastoma.

This clone was counted a single time. V is TRBV11-2 and J is TRBJ2-3; 7 bases are a match to TRBD2. Looked up from germline, CDR1 is SGHAT and CDR2 is FQNNGV. V lost 5 bases to trimming and J lost 0 bases; unmatched junction nucleotides: 2. The CDR3 spans 14 residues. Here the CDR3 reads CASSAGVSTDTQYF. CDR3 sequence (DNA): TGTGCCAGCAGCGCGGGGGTTAGCACAGATACGCAGTATTTT.

In this sample, this clone turned up a few times. This chain joins TRBV11-3 and TRBJ2-7; TRBD1 aligns across 9 bases. V lost 4 bases to trimming and J lost 3 bases; unmatched junction nucleotides: 7. The CDR3 sequence is 15 residues long. Germline CDR1 reads SGHNT; CDR2 reads YENEEA. CDR3 protein: CASSSGTGPNYEQYF. The CDR3 bases are TGTGCCAGCAGCTCAGGGACAGGGCCTAACTACGAGCAGTACTTC. The full variable domain, rest sourced from reference TRBV11-3 and TRBJ2-7, is EAGVVQSPRYKIIEKKQPVAFWCNPISGHNTLYWYLQNLGQGPELLIRYENEEAVDDSQLPKDRFSAERLKGVDSTLKIQPAELGDSAVYLCASSSGTGPNYEQYFGPGTRLTVT.

This clone was counted only a few times. The rearrangement links TRBV7-6 to TRBJ2-1; 8 nucleotides align to TRBD1. Trimming removed 6 bases from V and 6 bases from J; junction bases left unmatched: 4. The V gene's germline CDR1 is SGHVS and CDR2 FNYEAQ. The CDR3 has 13 residues. In DNA form, the CDR3 reads TGTGCCAGCAGGCCTACAGGGGGCAATGAGCAGTTCTTC. As protein: CASRPTGGNEQFF.

As concerns this clone: A read error may account for a junction end that differs from germline. The chain joins TRBV7-7 to TRBJ2-1; 8 positions agree with TRBD1. This CDR3 spans 16 amino acids. Germline values: CDR1 SSHAT, CDR2 FNYEAQ (reference sequence). CDR3 coding DNA: TGTGCTAGCAGCCCTCGATTGGACAGGGTTTACAATGAGCAGTTCTTC. Translation gives CASSPRLDRVYNEQFF.

This chain links TRBV5-4 with TRBJ1-4; 7 bases agree with TRBD1. This CDR3 spans 14 amino acids. Germline V gene sequence: CDR1 SGHNT, CDR2 YYREEE (reference sequence). Trimming cost V 3 bases and J 4 bases; bases outside gene matches: 3. The CDR3 region has the DNA TGTGCCAGCAGCTCGGACAGGTTTAATGAAAAACTGTTTTTT. This encodes CASSSDRFNEKLFF.

This chain connects TRBV6-5 to TRBJ1-4, with a tentative D call TRBD1 (6 bases). Germline CDR1 is MNHEY and CDR2 is SVGAGI. V gave up 11 bases and J gave up 4 bases, with 14 bases separating them. CDR3 length equals 13 residues. Written as DNA, the CDR3 is TGTGCCGGGTACACAGGGAATAATGAAAAACTGTTTTTT. Translation gives CAGYTGNNEKLFF.

This clone was seen a few times. CDR3 amino acids: CASSFGSGDTEAFF. DNA for the CDR3: TGTGCCAGTAGTTTCGGGTCAGGGGACACTGAAGCTTTCTTT. The chain combines TRBV19 with TRBJ1-1; D may be TRBD1 (6 bases). Trimming stripped 5 bases from V and 3 bases from J, with 13 bases between. CDR3 length: 14 amino acids. CDR1 LNHDA and CDR2 SQIVND come from the germline V gene (reference sequence).

V usage is TRBV6-5 and J usage is TRBJ2-7, with 7 bases identical to TRBD1. There are 15 residues in the CDR3. CDR1 and CDR2 from the germline V gene are MNHEY and SVGAGI. The junction had 11 bases not matched to a gene; V was cut back by 6 bases and J by 3 bases. The CDR3 DNA follows: TGTGCCAGCAGCATACAGGGGCAAATAGGCTACGAGCAGTACTTC. It encodes CASSIQGQIGYEQYF.

The chain joins TRBV7-8 to TRBJ1-1; no reliable D call. V dropped 8 bases and J dropped 5 bases, with 15 bases sitting between them. The CDR3 loop spans 13 amino acids. Germline V CDR1 and CDR2: SGHVS, FQNEAQ. This chain's CDR3 is CASYFGSTTEAFF. Here the CDR3 DNA reads TGTGCCAGCTATTTCGGGAGTACGACTGAAGCTTTCTTT.

This clone was counted only a few times. The sample contains more than one DNA sequence encoding this CDR3. The chain uses TRBV28 and TRBJ1-6; D is unresolved. V shed 5 bases and J shed 5 bases, with 13 bases lying between them. Germline CDR1 reads MDHEN; CDR2 reads SYDVKM. The CDR3 runs 15 residues. The CDR3 DNA reads as TGTGCCAGCAGTACACAAGAAATGCATAATTCACCCCTCCACTTT. It is translated as CASSTQEMHNSPLHF.

This clone came up a few times. The chain is built from TRBV19 and TRBJ1-5; no clear D gene. Germline CDR1 LNHDA, CDR2 SQIVND (reference sequence). The CDR3 sequence is 13 residues long. V lost 5 bases and J 6 bases, leaving 11 bases between the germline ends. CDR3 sequence: CASSLWAPQPQHF. CDR3 DNA: TGTGCCAGTAGTCTTTGGGCACCTCAGCCCCAGCATTTT.

This rearrangement joins TRBV4-1 to TRBJ2-7; 11 bases are shared with TRBD2. V lost 0 bases to trimming and J lost 3 bases; unmatched junction nucleotides: 1. The CDR3 is 15 residues long. Per the germline V gene, CDR1 is MGHRA and CDR2 is YSYEKL. This CDR3 reads CASSQELAGGYEQYF. As DNA, the CDR3 is TGCGCCAGCAGCCAAGAGCTAGCGGGGGGCTACGAGCAGTACTTC.

The V and J genes are TRBV14 and TRBJ2-1; the D is unclear. With 3 bases removed from V and 6 bases from J, the gap between germline ends came to 6 bases. The CDR3 spans 12 residues. CDR1 SGHDN and CDR2 FVKESK come from the germline V gene. DNA for the CDR3: TGTGCCAGCAGCCAGAGTATCAATGAGCAGTTCTTC. Protein: CASSQSINEQFF.

This clone was picked up a small number of times. The rearrangement joins TRBV4-2 to TRBJ2-3; D gene unclear. Germline V gives CDR1 LGHNA, CDR2 YNFKEQ. The V end lost 2 bases, the J end lost 0 bases, and 9 bases lay between the germline ends. The CDR3 spans 15 residues. The CDR3 protein is CASSQFQASTDTQYF. CDR3 DNA sequence: TGTGCCAGCAGCCAATTCCAGGCTAGCACAGATACGCAGTATTTT.

V is TRBV14 and J is TRBJ1-4; D may be TRBD1 (5 bases). The V and J ends lost 0 bases and 7 bases respectively, with 15 bases between them. Germline V gene sequence: CDR1 SGHDN, CDR2 FVKESK. This CDR3 is built from 16 residues. CDR3 loop: CASSQEGRVFAEKLFF. The CDR3 DNA follows: TGTGCCAGCAGCCAAGAGGGCAGGGTATTTGCTGAAAAACTGTTTTTT.

The chain carries TRBV27 and TRBJ1-5; 7 bases are shared with TRBD1. J gave up 6 bases and V 10 bases, and 6 bases lay outside the gene matches. CDR1 MNHEY and CDR2 SMNVEV come from the germline V gene (reference sequence). CDR3 length: 12 amino acids. CDR3 loop: CATLRGPQPQHF. The CDR3 nucleotides are TGTGCCACCCTAAGGGGGCCTCAGCCCCAGCATTTT.

The V gene is TRBV6-1, the J gene TRBJ2-7; tentative D call: TRBD1 (6 bases). Trimming left V 5 bases short and J 2 bases short, with 13 bases between. The germline V gene encodes CDR1 MNHNS and CDR2 SASEGT. This CDR3 is 14 amino acids long. CDR3 sequence reads: CASSQDRFTYEQYF. The CDR3 DNA reads TGTGCCAGCAGTCAGGACAGATTTACCTACGAGCAGTACTTC.